What follows are 27 T cell receptor beta chains derived from one specimen sequenced in a study of response to subunit inactivated influenza vaccine. TCRdb itself ran the RT-PCR reads through MiXCR, one entry per CDR3 protein. The sample holds hundreds of thousands of distinct CDR3 sequences, 11% seen once. These data also formed part of another study, on T cells expressing NK-cell markers. From that second work: For TCR beta, cDNA was produced by 5'RACE template switching with UMIs.

The sample here was PBMCs from blood, taken on the day of vaccination. The source is a man between 50 and 59 years old who received an inactivated influenza vaccine.

The chain uses TRBV10-3 and TRBJ2-2; either TRBD1 or TRBD2 may supply D (5 bases each). Germline CDR1 and CDR2: ENHRY and SYGVKD. Trimming removed 7 bases from V and 0 bases from J, with 15 bases in between. The CDR3 length is 16 residues. The DNA of the CDR3 is TGTGCCATCAACCACTCCGGGACGGCGAACACCGGGGAGCTGTTTTTT. Residues: CAINHSGTANTGELFF.

This clonotype was recorded a few times. The chain joins TRBV10-3 to TRBJ2-7; 9 nucleotides match TRBD1. V lost 6 bases to trimming and J lost 5 bases; unmatched junction nucleotides: 11. The CDR3 is 15 amino acids. Per the germline V gene, CDR1 is ENHRY and CDR2 is SYGVKD. The CDR3 bases are TGTGCCATCAGGGTTCCCGGGACAGGGCTGAACGAGCAGTACTTC. Residues: CAIRVPGTGLNEQYF.

The chain joins TRBV18 to TRBJ2-2, with 7 bases aligning to TRBD1. There are 17 residues in the CDR3. Losses at the gene ends were 0 bases for V and 2 bases for J; bases not matched to a gene: 6. In germline, CDR1 is KGHSH, CDR2 LQKENI. For the CDR3, the DNA is TGTGCCAGCTCACCACCGAACAGGGGCGATAACACCGGGGAGCTGTTTTTT. This translates into CASSPPNRGDNTGELFF.

The rearrangement links TRBV12-3 or TRBV12-4 to TRBJ2-1; the match to TRBD2 covers 9 bases. The CDR3 has 15 residues. V gave up 3 bases and J gave up 7 bases; unmatched junction bases: 7. The CDR3: CASSFMAGGRNEQFF. Written as DNA, the CDR3 is TGTGCCAGCAGTTTTATGGCGGGGGGGAGGAATGAGCAGTTCTTC.

This clonotype showed up just a few times. V is TRBV4-1 and J is TRBJ2-5; D gene uncertain. V was clipped by 3 bases and J by 4 bases, with 9 bases between them. Germline V gene data show CDR1 as MGHRA and CDR2 as YSYEKL. The CDR3 covers 13 residues. In nucleotides, the CDR3 is TGCGCCAGCAGCCAGACCCCTCGAGAGACCCAGTACTTC. Residues: CASSQTPRETQYF.

The chain carries TRBV28 and TRBJ1-5; D is ambiguous. This CDR3 has 15 amino acids. Looked up from germline, CDR1 is MDHEN and CDR2 is SYDVKM. Trimming removed 6 bases from V and 4 bases from J, with 16 bases in between. The DNA of the CDR3 is TGTGCCAGCAGCGCCACCTCGGGAGCTAATCAGCCCCAGCATTTT. Translated: CASSATSGANQPQHF. The full variable domain, in which reference TRBV28 and TRBJ1-5 provide the parts outside the CDR3, is DVKVTQSSRYLVKRTGEKVFLECVQDMDHENMFWYRQDPGLGLRLIYFSYDVKMKEKGDIPEGYSVSREKKERFSLILESASTNQTSMYLCASSATSGANQPQHFGDGTRLSIL.

CDR3 amino acids: CSARGAGTGVYEQYF. The CDR3 DNA reads TGCAGTGCTAGGGGTGCCGGGACAGGGGTCTACGAGCAGTACTTC. The chain recombines TRBV20-1 with TRBJ2-7, with 10 positions matching TRBD1. This CDR3 spans 15 amino acids. The V and J ends lost 3 bases and 3 bases, in that order; junction bases with no gene match: 8. Germline CDR1 and CDR2: DFQATT and SNEGSKA (reference sequence).

This chain connects TRBV27 to TRBJ2-3; 9 nucleotides line up with TRBD2. V was clipped by 5 bases and J by 4 bases; unmatched bases: 4. There are 14 residues in the CDR3. In germline, CDR1 is MNHEY, CDR2 SMNVEV (reference sequence). CDR3 in DNA: TGTGCCAGCAGTACCGGACTAGCGCCAGATACGCAGTATTTT. Translating it yields CASSTGLAPDTQYF.

The rearrangement joins TRBV6-1 to TRBJ2-5; 7 nucleotides match TRBD1. Per the germline V gene, CDR1 is MNHNS and CDR2 is SASEGT. The CDR3 covers 14 residues. V gave up 5 bases and J gave up 5 bases; unmatched junction bases: 8. Here the CDR3 reads CASSISGGRETQYF. CDR3 coding DNA: TGTGCCAGCAGTATCTCAGGGGGTCGGGAGACCCAGTACTTC.

This clonotype appeared a few times. V usage is TRBV11-3 and J usage is TRBJ2-3; 8 bases fit TRBD2. V was pared by 5 bases and J by 5 bases, with 6 bases of the junction left unmatched. CDR1 and CDR2 (germline): SGHNT, YENEEA. This CDR3 has 14 amino acids. CDR3: CASSQAGDVDTQYF. DNA of the CDR3: TGTGCCAGCAGCCAAGCGGGAGATGTAGATACGCAGTATTTT.

The V and J genes are TRBV5-1 and TRBJ2-3; D possibly corresponds to TRBD2 (6 bases). Trimming removed 4 bases at V and 0 bases at J, with 12 bases between. The CDR3 covers 15 residues. Germline CDR1 is SGHRS and CDR2 is YFSETQ. Here the CDR3 DNA reads TGCGCCAGCAGCGCCACGGGACTGAGCACAGATACGCAGTATTTT. This translates into CASSATGLSTDTQYF. The entire variable domain, with the rest obtained from reference TRBV5-1 and TRBJ2-3, is as follows: KAGVTQTPRYLIKTRGQQVTLSCSPISGHRSVSWYQQTPGQGLQFLFEYFSETQRNKGNFPGRFSGRQFSNSRSEMNVSTLELGDSALYLCASSATGLSTDTQYFGPGTRLTVL.

This clonotype was counted ten times or more. The chain joins TRBV4-2 to TRBJ1-3; no definite D call. Between the trimmed V and J ends, which lost 0 bases and 1 base, there was a span of 4 bases. CDR1 LGHNA and CDR2 YNFKEQ come from the germline V gene. This CDR3 is 14 amino acids long. This CDR3 reads CASSQEGSGNTIYF. In DNA, the CDR3 is TGTGCCAGCAGCCAAGAGGGATCTGGAAACACCATATATTTT.

A few counts support this clonotype. J is TRBJ2-1 and V is TRBV12-3 or TRBV12-4; D gene uncertain. The CDR3 is 13 residues long. V was clipped by 3 bases and J by 8 bases, with 11 bases between them. Written as DNA, the CDR3 is TGTGCCAGCAGTTTGTCTAACCGGGATGAGCAGTTCTTC. Its protein product is CASSLSNRDEQFF.

This clonotype has more than one count but fewer than ten. The chain employs TRBV10-3 and TRBJ1-2; tentative D call: TRBD1 (5 bases). The CDR3 loop spans 16 amino acids. The V gene's germline CDR1 is ENHRY and CDR2 SYGVKD. V was shortened by 0 bases and J by 7 bases, with 18 bases between the two germline ends. The DNA of the CDR3 is TGTGCCATCAGTGAGTCGACTATGGGGGGAACTCGTGGCTACACCTTC. Translation: CAISESTMGGTRGYTF.

This clonotype was observed a few times. The genes are TRBV20-1 and TRBJ1-6; no clear D gene. Germline-derived CDR1 and CDR2 are DFQATT and SNEGSKA (reference sequence). The CDR3 length is 17 residues. Trimming pared 3 bases from V and 6 bases from J, leaving 21 bases between. This CDR3 is CSASSGRPPRGNSPLHF. CDR3 coding DNA: TGCAGTGCTAGTTCCGGACGACCTCCTCGAGGTAATTCACCCCTCCACTTT.

This clonotype was counted at least ten times. V gene TRBV12-3 or TRBV12-4 combines with J gene TRBJ1-6; no definite D call. There are 15 residues in the CDR3. V lost 1 base to trimming and J lost 4 bases, with 8 bases between them. This CDR3 reads CASSLGAEYNSPLHF. The DNA of the CDR3 is TGTGCCAGCAGTTTAGGGGCAGAATATAATTCACCCCTCCACTTT.

This clonotype was detected many times. This chain joins TRBV7-8 and TRBJ2-3; D is possibly TRBD2 (5 bases). The CDR3 sequence is 14 residues long. Per germline, CDR1 SGHVS and CDR2 FQNEAQ. Trimming stripped 3 bases from V and 2 bases from J, with 9 bases between. The CDR3 nucleotides read TGTGCCAGCAGCTTCCAGCGGTCCACAGATACGCAGTATTTT. It yields the protein CASSFQRSTDTQYF.

There are a few counts of this clonotype. The rearrangement joins TRBV29-1 to TRBJ2-3, with TRBD1 as a possible D gene (5 bases). This CDR3 has 14 amino acids. CDR1 is SQVTM, CDR2 ANQGSEA, per germline. Between the trimmed V and J ends, which lost 3 bases and 2 bases, there was a span of 12 bases. CDR3 sequence: CSVDLGRVTDTQYF. CDR3 nucleotides: TGCAGCGTTGATCTCGGCAGGGTCACAGATACGCAGTATTTT.

This clonotype was detected only a few times. V and J are TRBV6-2 or TRBV6-3 and TRBJ2-2; TRBD2 is a possible D gene (5 bases). The germline V and J ends were trimmed by 8 bases and 1 base, with 17 bases remaining between them. The CDR3 runs to 16 residues. From germline, CDR1 is MNHEY and CDR2 SVGEGT. The chain's CDR3 is CASSTMRVLNTGELFF. The DNA of the CDR3 is TGTGCCAGCTCCACCATGCGGGTACTGAACACCGGGGAGCTGTTTTTT.

CDR3 DNA sequence: TGTGCCAGCAGCCAGTTAGGGGGGACTAACGGGTTGGGGGAGCAGTACTTC. It yields the protein CASSQLGGTNGLGEQYF. J is TRBJ2-7 and V is TRBV4-2, with D perhaps matching TRBD2 (7 bases). Trimming cost V 3 bases and J 7 bases, with 25 bases left between them. Germline values: CDR1 LGHNA, CDR2 YNFKEQ. CDR3 length: 17 residues.

V and J are TRBV2 and TRBJ2-3, with TRBD1 identical over 7 bases. There are 15 residues in the CDR3. With V trimmed by 2 bases and J by 2 bases, 4 bases remained unmatched. CDR1 SNHLY and CDR2 FYNNEI come from the germline V gene. The CDR3 sequence: CASSEWGQPTDTQYF. The CDR3, as DNA: TGTGCCAGCAGTGAATGGGGACAGCCCACAGATACGCAGTATTTT.

This clonotype was counted at least ten times. The chain is built from TRBV4-1 and TRBJ2-2, with D perhaps TRBD1 (5 bases). CDR1 is MGHRA, CDR2 YSYEKL, per germline. Deletions cut 1 base from V and 1 base from J, with 7 bases between. The CDR3 has 15 amino acids. Here the CDR3 DNA reads TGCGCCAGCAGCCAAGTGACAGTGAACACCGGGGAGCTGTTTTTT. As protein: CASSQVTVNTGELFF.

The chain joins TRBV6-2 or TRBV6-3 to TRBJ2-1; no firm D call. Germline V lookup: CDR1 MNHEY, CDR2 SVGEGT. Trimming took off 5 bases at V and 0 bases at J, with 17 bases between the two ends. This CDR3 comprises 17 residues. This chain's CDR3 is CASSRLNLKSSYNEQFF. The CDR3, as DNA: TGTGCCAGCAGTCGACTGAACCTAAAGAGCTCCTACAATGAGCAGTTCTTC.

This clonotype was recorded a few times. The V call is TRBV6-1, the J call TRBJ1-1; 12 bases map to TRBD1. CDR3 size: 16 residues. CDR1 and CDR2 from the germline V gene are MNHNS and SASEGT. Trimming removed 7 bases from V and 1 base from J; junction bases left unmatched: 7. This CDR3 is CASTPGQGAKNTEAFF. The CDR3, as DNA: TGTGCCAGCACCCCGGGACAGGGGGCTAAGAACACTGAAGCTTTCTTT.

Only a few counts were recorded for this clonotype. This sequence joins TRBV24-1 and TRBJ2-5, with D hard to call. The V gene lost 2 bases and the J gene lost 2 bases, with 2 bases spanning the gap. Germline CDR1 reads KGHDR; CDR2 reads SFDVKD. The CDR3 is 12 amino acids. The CDR3 sequence: CATSDYQETQYF. For the CDR3, the DNA is TGTGCCACCAGTGATTATCAAGAGACCCAGTACTTC.

This clonotype was detected only a few times. CDR3 coding DNA: TGTGCCAGCATACTAACTACCCAAGGATTGCATGAGCAGTTCTTC. This sequence encodes CASILTTQGLHEQFF. This chain links TRBV12-3 or TRBV12-4 with TRBJ2-1; D gene uncertain. V gave up 7 bases and J gave up 8 bases, with 21 bases separating them. The CDR3 is 15 residues long.

This clonotype was counted many times. The genes are TRBV29-1 and TRBJ1-1; a weak D match, TRBD1 (5 bases). The germline V gene encodes CDR1 SQVTM and CDR2 ANQGSEA. The CDR3 spans 15 residues. V lost 0 bases to trimming and J lost 4 bases, with 15 bases between them. The CDR3 bases are TGCAGCGTTGAAGACCCATGGGGGGGGGTCACTGAAGCTTTCTTT. It encodes CSVEDPWGGVTEAFF.